This TCR beta chain comes out of a study of PD-1 blockade in mismatch repair-deficient tumors. Profiled with immunoSEQ multiplex PCR; TCRdb holds only in-frame clones, not every one. The sample shows some 100,000 clones, under 90% of them seen only once. All patients were mismatch repair deficient, assessed by either PCR or immunohistochemistry. This receptor was identified in an adult with mismatch repair-deficient cancer. The starting material was peripheral blood, obtained roughly 35 weeks after starting pembrolizumab.

CDR3 bases: TGTGCCAGCAGCTTAGGGGGCCAGGGAAAAGGCGGCCCCGAGCAGTACTTC. It translates to CASSLGGQGKGGPEQYF. The J gene is TRBJ2-7, the V gene TRBV7-6; maybe TRBD1 (5 bases). Per germline, CDR1 SGHVS and CDR2 FNYEAQ. V lost 1 base to trimming and J lost 6 bases, with 22 bases between them. This CDR3 has 17 amino acids.